A selection of T cell receptor beta chains follows, all from one sample in a study of shared clonotypes between healthy human individuals. Sequencing was performed with immunoSEQ multiplex PCR; in TCRdb, only in-frame clones are kept and a portion is missing. Of about 340,000 clones listed, roughly 80% are singletons. The material sequenced was memory CD4+ T cells sorted from blood. The source of these receptors is a man in his thirties or forties in good health. Both conserved end residues are part of each CDR3. D genes are given only for firm matches. The size entry is marked missing in some rows and otherwise reads once, few, many or a size class.

TRBV11-2	TRBJ1-2	.	15	TRBD1	CASSLDPGQRHGYTF	TGTGCCAGCAGCTTAGATCCGGGACAGAGACATGGCTACACCTTC
TRBV6-5	TRBJ2-7	.	13	.	CASRDGPTYEQYF	TGTGCCAGCAGGGACGGACCGACCTACGAGCAGTACTTC
TRBV6-1	TRBJ2-3	.	18	.	CASSARGRDNLFTDTQYF	TGTGCCAGCAGTGCTCGTGGAAGGGACAATCTTTTCACAGATACGCAGTATTTT
TRBV7-9	TRBJ2-1	.	15	.	CASSLVLRDRDEQFF	TGTGCCAGCAGCTTAGTTCTGCGGGATCGGGATGAGCAGTTCTTC
TRBV11-2	TRBJ2-1	once	19	TRBD2	CASSLSSTSGRASYNEQFF	TGTGCCAGCAGCCTATCCTCGACTAGCGGGAGGGCCTCCTACAATGAGCAGTTCTTC
TRBV5-5	TRBJ1-5	.	16	TRBD1	CASSFMGQTWDQPQHF	TGTGCCAGCAGCTTTATGGGACAGACATGGGATCAGCCCCAGCATTTT
TRBV29-1	TRBJ2-1	.	10	.	CSVGVNEQFF	TGCAGCGTTGGGGTAAATGAGCAGTTCTTC
TRBV7-9	TRBJ1-2	.	15	.	CASSLVPRGRYGYTF	TGTGCCAGCAGCTTAGTCCCCAGGGGCCGCTATGGCTACACCTTC
TRBV7-2	TRBJ2-2	.	15	TRBD1	CASSLGQLIHGELFF	TGTGCCAGCAGCCTGGGACAGTTAATCCACGGGGAGCTGTTTTTT
TRBV10-3	TRBJ2-3	.	16	.	CAIRASPLGDTDTQYF	TGTGCCATCAGGGCCTCCCCCCTGGGTGACACAGATACGCAGTATTTT
TRBV2	TRBJ2-3	.	14	.	CASREQGPTDTQYF	TGTGCCAGCAGAGAACAGGGACCCACCGATACGCAGTATTTT
TRBV28	TRBJ2-7	.	16	TRBD1	CASSSLTGGFSYEQYF	TGTGCCAGCAGCTCCCTGACAGGGGGGTTTTCCTACGAGCAGTACTTC
TRBV11-3	TRBJ2-1	.	15	.	CASSLVQGFPNEQFF	TGTGCCAGCAGCTTAGTCCAGGGGTTTCCCAATGAGCAGTTCTTC
TRBV11-2	TRBJ2-3	once	15	TRBD2	CASSLGAGGTDTQYF	TGTGCCAGCAGCTTAGGGGCGGGAGGGACAGATACGCAGTATTTT
TRBV6-5	TRBJ1-2	.	14	TRBD1	CASSYSGRGPGYTF	TGTGCCAGCAGTTACTCCGGCAGGGGGCCCGGCTACACCTTC
TRBV14	TRBJ2-5	.	12	.	CASSQGLQTQYF	TGTGCCAGCAGCCAAGGGCTGCAGACCCAGTACTTC
TRBV2	TRBJ1-2	.	14	TRBD1	CASENGRGNYGYTF	TGTGCCAGCGAGAACGGCAGGGGGAACTATGGCTACACCTTC
TRBV7-9	TRBJ2-7	.	17	TRBD2	CASSLGLAGVDTYEQYF	TGTGCCAGCAGCTTAGGGCTAGCGGGAGTTGACACCTACGAGCAGTACTTC
TRBV11-3	TRBJ2-1	once	17	.	CASSFYSERSSYNEQFF	TGTGCCAGCAGCTTTTACTCAGAGAGGAGCTCCTACAATGAGCAGTTCTTC
TRBV15	TRBJ2-1	.	14	.	CATRPDQSYNEQFF	TGTGCCACCAGGCCGGACCAATCCTACAATGAGCAGTTCTTC
TRBV11-2	TRBJ2-5	.	14	TRBD1	CASSLDRGQETQYF	TGTGCCAGCAGCCTCGACAGGGGGCAAGAGACCCAGTACTTC
TRBV10-3	TRBJ1-2	.	12	.	CAINGGNYGYTF	TGTGCCATCAATGGGGGAAACTATGGCTACACCTTC
TRBV5-4	TRBJ2-5	.	14	TRBD1	CASSSGTDGETQYF	TGTGCCAGCAGCTCCGGGACAGACGGAGAGACCCAGTACTTC
TRBV6-6	TRBJ1-1	.	16	.	CASSYDRLPSNTEAFF	TGTGCCAGCAGTTACGACCGGTTACCCTCGAACACTGAAGCTTTCTTT
TRBV18	TRBJ1-2	.	14	.	CASSPRTALYGYTF	TGTGCCAGCTCACCAAGGACGGCCCTCTATGGCTACACCTTC
TRBV2	TRBJ1-1	.	11	.	CASSVYTEAFF	TGTGCCAGCAGCGTTTACACTGAAGCTTTCTTT
TRBV18	TRBJ2-7	.	16	TRBD2	CASSPMRLAGSYEQYF	TGTGCCAGCTCACCGATGAGACTAGCGGGATCCTACGAGCAGTACTTC
TRBV2	TRBJ2-7	.	13	TRBD2	CASSLAGPYEQYF	TGTGCCAGCAGTTTAGCGGGACCCTACGAGCAGTACTTC
TRBV28	TRBJ1-4	.	15	TRBD1	CASSSGQDINEKLFF	TGTGCCAGCAGTTCCGGACAGGACATTAATGAAAAACTGTTTTTT
TRBV2	TRBJ1-2	.	15	.	CASTLEASRDRGYTF	TGTGCCAGCACTCTTGAGGCCTCCCGGGACCGAGGCTACACCTTC
TRBV6-1	TRBJ2-1	once	16	.	CASSALASGRYNEQFF	TGTGCCAGCAGTGCCCTAGCTTCCGGACGCTACAATGAGCAGTTCTTC
TRBV4-3	TRBJ2-1	.	16	TRBD1	CASSQGDRGPANEQFF	TGCGCCAGCAGCCAAGGAGACAGGGGGCCGGCCAATGAGCAGTTCTTC
TRBV18	TRBJ2-7	once	14	.	CASSPPSGDYEQYF	TGTGCCAGCTCACCACCATCAGGGGACTACGAGCAGTACTTC
TRBV10-3	TRBJ2-5	.	15	TRBD2	CAIRNTAGGKETQYF	TGTGCCATCAGAAACACAGCGGGAGGCAAAGAGACCCAGTACTTC
TRBV5-1	TRBJ2-6	.	16	TRBD1	CASSRTGAAGANVLTF	TGCGCCAGCAGCAGGACAGGGGCGGCTGGGGCCAACGTCCTGACTTTC
TRBV15	TRBJ2-2	.	18	.	CATSTTLGGLTNTGELFF	TGTGCCACCAGCACCACCCTCGGAGGGCTAACAAACACCGGGGAGCTGTTTTTT
TRBV2	TRBJ2-7	once	14	.	CASSGFGGPHEQYF	TGTGCCAGCAGTGGATTCGGGGGGCCCCACGAGCAGTACTTC
TRBV6-1	TRBJ2-3	.	12	.	CASSDMVDTQYF	TGTGCCAGCAGTGATATGGTAGATACGCAGTATTTT
TRBV5-6	TRBJ2-4	few	13	TRBD1	CASTRQGADIQYF	TGTGCCAGCACCCGACAGGGGGCAGACATTCAGTACTTC
TRBV6-6	TRBJ2-1	.	14	.	CASIMTSMSNEQFF	TGTGCCAGCATCATGACTAGTATGAGCAATGAGCAGTTCTTC
TRBV27	TRBJ1-2	once	16	.	CASSLSGRKANYGYTF	TGTGCCAGCAGTTTATCAGGGCGAAAAGCTAACTATGGCTACACCTTC
TRBV10-1	TRBJ1-1	once	14	TRBD1	CASSESPGGTEAFF	TGCGCCAGCAGTGAGTCTCCAGGGGGGACTGAAGCTTTCTTT
TRBV2	TRBJ2-7	few	13	.	CASIGGLSYEQYF	TGTGCCAGCATAGGAGGATTATCCTACGAGCAGTACTTC
TRBV5-6	TRBJ1-1	few	14	TRBD1	CASSFDRVSTEAFF	TGTGCCAGCAGCTTCGACAGGGTGAGCACTGAAGCTTTCTTT
TRBV18	TRBJ2-7	.	15	TRBD1	CASSQSPDRVTEQYF	TGTGCCAGCTCACAGAGCCCTGACAGGGTTACTGAGCAGTACTTC
TRBV2	TRBJ2-3	.	10	.	CASEDNTQYF	TGTGCCAGCGAGGACAATACGCAGTATTTT
TRBV30	TRBJ2-7	.	14	TRBD2	CAWSRLAGPYEQYF	TGTGCCTGGAGTAGACTAGCGGGACCCTACGAGCAGTACTTC
TRBV5-1	TRBJ2-5	.	13	TRBD2	CASSVRGGETQYF	TGCGCCAGCAGCGTCCGGGGGGGCGAGACCCAGTACTTC
TRBV15	TRBJ2-5	.	16	TRBD1	CATSRGGTGGLETQYF	TGTGCCACCAGCAGGGGCGGGACAGGGGGTTTGGAGACCCAGTACTTC
TRBV6-1	TRBJ1-2	.	15	TRBD1	CASSGQGVIINGYTF	TGTGCCAGCAGTGGACAGGGGGTAATCATTAATGGCTACACCTTC
TRBV7-9	TRBJ2-3	many	15	TRBD2	CASSPLAGNTDTQYF	TGTGCCAGCAGCCCGCTAGCGGGAAACACAGATACGCAGTATTTT
TRBV19	TRBJ2-1	many	13	.	CASRGNSYNEQFF	TGTGCCAGCAGGGGAAACTCCTACAATGAGCAGTTCTTC
TRBV5-1	TRBJ1-1	.	14	TRBD1	CASSGTATNTEAFF	TGCGCCAGCAGCGGGACAGCCACGAACACTGAAGCTTTCTTT